A selection of T cell receptor beta chains follows, all from one sample in a study of PD-L1 blockade in urothelial cancer. Sequencing was performed with immunoSEQ multiplex PCR; in TCRdb, only in-frame clones are kept and a portion is missing. The repertoire consists of about 38,000 clones, with about 86% occurring once and the leading ten covering under 25%. The sample consisted of PBMCs, taken around atezolizumab (anti-PD-L1) treatment. The receptors were sampled from a man aged 60 to 75 with urothelial cancer. The CDR3 runs from the conserved cysteine through the conserved F or W. The order of the fields is J gene, D gene, clone size, V gene, CDR3 DNA, CDR3 protein. A D gene is named only where the DNA matches it firmly. For some rows the clone size is stated as once, few or many, or as a class when expanded; others skip it.

J gene: TRBJ2-7
D gene: NA
clone size: NA
V gene: TRBV29-1
CDR3 DNA: TGCAGCCCGGGTTGTTTGACCTACGAGCAGTACTTC
CDR3 protein: CSPGCLTYEQYF

J gene: TRBJ2-7
D gene: TRBD2
clone size: NA
V gene: TRBV30
CDR3 DNA: TGTGCCTGGGCTGCGGGAGGCGAGCAGTACTTC
CDR3 protein: CAWAAGGEQYF

J gene: TRBJ1-2
D gene: NA
clone size: NA
V gene: TRBV4-1
CDR3 DNA: TGCGCCAGCAGCCAAGGTGCGACAGAACTCTATGGCTACACCTTC
CDR3 protein: CASSQGATELYGYTF

J gene: TRBJ2-7
D gene: TRBD1
clone size: NA
V gene: TRBV30
CDR3 DNA: TGTGCCTGGAGGCCGGACAGGGGATCCTACGAGCAGTACTTC
CDR3 protein: CAWRPDRGSYEQYF

J gene: TRBJ1-5
D gene: NA
clone size: NA
V gene: TRBV27
CDR3 DNA: TGTGCCAGCAGTTTACGGGGTGACGGCATCGGTCAGCCCCAGCATTTT
CDR3 protein: CASSLRGDGIGQPQHF

J gene: TRBJ2-7
D gene: TRBD2
clone size: NA
V gene: TRBV6-5
CDR3 DNA: TGTGCCAGCAGACGGGGGGGCCTCTACGAGCAGTACTTC
CDR3 protein: CASRRGGLYEQYF

J gene: TRBJ1-5
D gene: NA
clone size: NA
V gene: TRBV15
CDR3 DNA: TGTGCCACCAGCAGCAACGACGGGACACCCCATTCTGTCCGCAATCAGCCCCAGCATTTT
CDR3 protein: CATSSNDGTPHSVRNQPQHF

J gene: TRBJ2-1
D gene: TRBD2
clone size: NA
V gene: TRBV15
CDR3 DNA: TGTGCCACCAGCAACAGAGCGGGAATGCTCTACAATGAGCAGTTCTTC
CDR3 protein: CATSNRAGMLYNEQFF

J gene: TRBJ2-3
D gene: TRBD2
clone size: NA
V gene: TRBV5-1
CDR3 DNA: TGCGCCAGCAGCCCTAGCGGGAGAAGCACAGATACGCAGTATTTT
CDR3 protein: CASSPSGRSTDTQYF

J gene: TRBJ1-4
D gene: NA
clone size: NA
V gene: TRBV12-5
CDR3 DNA: TGTGCTAGTGGTTTGGTAATTGGTCTCTGGCAGGGGAGTAATGAAAAACTGTTTTTT
CDR3 protein: CASGLVIGLWQGSNEKLFF

J gene: TRBJ1-2
D gene: TRBD1
clone size: NA
V gene: TRBV15
CDR3 DNA: TGTGCCACCCACAAAGGGGCAGGGGGCAACTATGGCTACACCTTC
CDR3 protein: CATHKGAGGNYGYTF

J gene: TRBJ1-3
D gene: NA
clone size: NA
V gene: TRBV4-3
CDR3 DNA: TGCGCCAGCAGCCAAGGGGTTGGGGGGGCCGGGCTCGGAAACACCATATATTTT
CDR3 protein: CASSQGVGGAGLGNTIYF

J gene: TRBJ2-3
D gene: TRBD2
clone size: once
V gene: TRBV14
CDR3 DNA: TGTGCCAGCAGCCAGCTAGCGGGGGGGCCTGGAGATACGCAGTATTTT
CDR3 protein: CASSQLAGGPGDTQYF

J gene: TRBJ1-2
D gene: TRBD1
clone size: once
V gene: TRBV18
CDR3 DNA: TGTGCCAGCTTTGTAGACCCGGGACAGGGCCTCAACTATGGCTACACCTTC
CDR3 protein: CASFVDPGQGLNYGYTF

J gene: TRBJ1-2
D gene: NA
clone size: NA
V gene: TRBV30
CDR3 DNA: TGTGCCTGGTTCCCGGGGGGCCGGGGCTACACCTTC
CDR3 protein: CAWFPGGRGYTF

J gene: TRBJ2-1
D gene: NA
clone size: NA
V gene: TRBV6-5
CDR3 DNA: TGTGCCAGCAGTTACTCCCTACTGAGCTCCTACAATGAGCAGTTCTTC
CDR3 protein: CASSYSLLSSYNEQFF

J gene: TRBJ2-5
D gene: TRBD1
clone size: once
V gene: TRBV20-1
CDR3 DNA: TGCAGTGCTAGAGATCCGGGACAGCCGTACTTC
CDR3 protein: CSARDPGQPYF

J gene: TRBJ2-5
D gene: NA
clone size: NA
V gene: TRBV12-5
CDR3 DNA: TGTGCTAGTGGGCTTCTAAAGGACTCGGGGACCCAGTACTTC
CDR3 protein: CASGLLKDSGTQYF

J gene: TRBJ2-7
D gene: TRBD2
clone size: NA
V gene: TRBV19
CDR3 DNA: TGTGCCAGTAGTTTTTCGGCGGGGGGACCCTACGAGCAGTACTTC
CDR3 protein: CASSFSAGGPYEQYF

J gene: TRBJ1-3
D gene: NA
clone size: NA
V gene: TRBV14
CDR3 DNA: TGTGCCAGCAGCCAAGATCTTGGGGCAACAGGAAACACCATATATTTT
CDR3 protein: CASSQDLGATGNTIYF

J gene: TRBJ1-3
D gene: NA
clone size: NA
V gene: TRBV7-8
CDR3 DNA: TGTGCCAGCAGCCTACGACACGACCGCTCTGGAAACACCATATATTTT
CDR3 protein: CASSLRHDRSGNTIYF

J gene: TRBJ1-5
D gene: TRBD1
clone size: few
V gene: TRBV6-5
CDR3 DNA: TGTGCCAGCAGAGGACAGGGGATCAATCAGCCCCAGCATTTT
CDR3 protein: CASRGQGINQPQHF

J gene: TRBJ1-5
D gene: NA
clone size: NA
V gene: TRBV18
CDR3 DNA: TGTGCCAGCTCACCCATGAACCAGGGGATGAACAATCAGCCCCAGCATTTT
CDR3 protein: CASSPMNQGMNNQPQHF

J gene: TRBJ2-5
D gene: NA
clone size: NA
V gene: TRBV5-6
CDR3 DNA: TGTGCCAGCAGCTTGTTGGTTTACAGGGAACAAGAGACCCAGTACTTC
CDR3 protein: CASSLLVYREQETQYF

J gene: TRBJ2-7
D gene: NA
clone size: NA
V gene: TRBV4-2
CDR3 DNA: TGTGCCAGCAGCCAAGAGTTGCTAAGACAGGCTTACTACGAGCAGTACTTC
CDR3 protein: CASSQELLRQAYYEQYF

J gene: TRBJ1-1
D gene: NA
clone size: NA
V gene: TRBV29-1
CDR3 DNA: TGCACGACGGGGATGAACACTGAAGCTTTCTTT
CDR3 protein: CTTGMNTEAFF

J gene: TRBJ2-1
D gene: TRBD2
clone size: NA
V gene: TRBV5-1
CDR3 DNA: TGCGCCAGCAGCTTGGGCTGGACTAGCCTAGCCAATGAGCAGTTCTTC
CDR3 protein: CASSLGWTSLANEQFF

J gene: TRBJ1-4
D gene: NA
clone size: NA
V gene: TRBV18
CDR3 DNA: TGTGCCAGCTCACCAGATTCGGCGCAGGGTGGAAAACTGTTTTTT
CDR3 protein: CASSPDSAQGGKLFF

J gene: TRBJ2-7
D gene: TRBD1
clone size: NA
V gene: TRBV10-1
CDR3 DNA: TGCGCCAGCAGAGAGGAACCGGGACAGATCTACGAGCAGTACTTC
CDR3 protein: CASREEPGQIYEQYF

J gene: TRBJ2-5
D gene: TRBD2
clone size: NA
V gene: TRBV6-5
CDR3 DNA: TGTGCCAGCAGTTACTCGACTAGCGGAACACAAGAGACCCAGTACTTC
CDR3 protein: CASSYSTSGTQETQYF

J gene: TRBJ1-2
D gene: NA
clone size: few
V gene: TRBV5-1
CDR3 DNA: TGCGCCAGCAGCTTAGCTAGTGGGGGCGACTATGGCTACACCTTC
CDR3 protein: CASSLASGGDYGYTF

J gene: TRBJ1-5
D gene: TRBD1
clone size: NA
V gene: TRBV5-3
CDR3 DNA: TGTGCCAGAAGCCCGGAGCCAGGGGGCCTGCAGCCCCAGCATTTT
CDR3 protein: CARSPEPGGLQPQHF

J gene: TRBJ2-1
D gene: TRBD1
clone size: NA
V gene: TRBV5-1
CDR3 DNA: TGCGCCAGCAGCATTGAAGGACAGGGGGCATTACGCTCCTACAATGAGCAGTTCTTC
CDR3 protein: CASSIEGQGALRSYNEQFF

J gene: TRBJ2-3
D gene: TRBD1
clone size: NA
V gene: TRBV30
CDR3 DNA: TGTGCCTGGAGTGCTTACAGGGGGCCGGATACGCAGTATTTT
CDR3 protein: CAWSAYRGPDTQYF

J gene: TRBJ2-5
D gene: TRBD2
clone size: NA
V gene: TRBV7-9
CDR3 DNA: TGTGCCAGCAGTTTACGACTTCCGGGGAGGGGCGAGACCCAGTACTTC
CDR3 protein: CASSLRLPGRGETQYF

J gene: TRBJ2-6
D gene: NA
clone size: NA
V gene: TRBV14
CDR3 DNA: TGTGCCAGCAGCAAACGGACAATCCGCTCTGGGGCCAACGTCCTGACTTTC
CDR3 protein: CASSKRTIRSGANVLTF

J gene: TRBJ1-6
D gene: NA
clone size: NA
V gene: TRBV6-5
CDR3 DNA: TGTGCCAGCAGTTTGTCGGGAGCACCCCTCCACTTT
CDR3 protein: CASSLSGAPLHF

J gene: TRBJ2-7
D gene: NA
clone size: NA
V gene: TRBV7-9
CDR3 DNA: TGTGCCAGCAGCCCGCCCGGACTTCGGGAGCAGTACTTC
CDR3 protein: CASSPPGLREQYF

J gene: TRBJ1-1
D gene: NA
clone size: few
V gene: TRBV4-1
CDR3 DNA: TGCGCCAGCAGCCAAGTTGGGGCGATGAACACTGAAGCTTTCTTT
CDR3 protein: CASSQVGAMNTEAFF

J gene: TRBJ1-1
D gene: NA
clone size: NA
V gene: TRBV2
CDR3 DNA: TGTGCCACTCTCGGGGGGAACACTGAAGCTTTCTTT
CDR3 protein: CATLGGNTEAFF

J gene: TRBJ2-2
D gene: TRBD2
clone size: NA
V gene: TRBV6-5
CDR3 DNA: TGTGCCAGCAGGGGAGGGGCCGGGGAGCTGTTTTTT
CDR3 protein: CASRGGAGELFF

J gene: TRBJ1-1
D gene: NA
clone size: NA
V gene: TRBV5-1
CDR3 DNA: TGCGCCAGCAGCTCCACCTCCAGGAACACTGAAGCTTTCTTT
CDR3 protein: CASSSTSRNTEAFF

J gene: TRBJ1-1
D gene: TRBD1
clone size: NA
V gene: TRBV14
CDR3 DNA: TGTGCCAGCAGCCTTAGGACAGGGGGGAACACTGAAGCTTTCTTT
CDR3 protein: CASSLRTGGNTEAFF

J gene: TRBJ2-7
D gene: TRBD1
clone size: once
V gene: TRBV18
CDR3 DNA: TGTGCCAGCTCACCACCTGTTGGGACAGGGCCCCACGAGCAGTACTTC
CDR3 protein: CASSPPVGTGPHEQYF

J gene: TRBJ1-4
D gene: NA
clone size: NA
V gene: TRBV11-2
CDR3 DNA: TGTGCCAGCAGCTTAGGGTCCGGTAATGAAAAACTGTTTTTT
CDR3 protein: CASSLGSGNEKLFF

J gene: TRBJ1-2
D gene: TRBD1
clone size: once
V gene: TRBV5-4
CDR3 DNA: TGTGCCAGCAGCACCGGACAGGGTGTAGGCGGCTACACCTTC
CDR3 protein: CASSTGQGVGGYTF

J gene: TRBJ1-4
D gene: NA
clone size: NA
V gene: TRBV30
CDR3 DNA: TGTGCCTGGAGGGGGCCGGAGGAAAAACTGTTTTTT
CDR3 protein: CAWRGPEEKLFF

J gene: TRBJ2-7
D gene: TRBD1
clone size: NA
V gene: TRBV6-6
CDR3 DNA: TGTGCCAGCAACGGAGCGACAGGGTCTTACGAGCAGTACTTC
CDR3 protein: CASNGATGSYEQYF

J gene: TRBJ2-5
D gene: TRBD1
clone size: NA
V gene: TRBV30
CDR3 DNA: TGTGCCTGGACCACACAGGGGGCTCGGGAGACCCAGTACTTC
CDR3 protein: CAWTTQGARETQYF

J gene: TRBJ2-5
D gene: NA
clone size: NA
V gene: TRBV10-3
CDR3 DNA: TGTGCCATCAGTCCCAACCAGGAGACCCAGTACTTC
CDR3 protein: CAISPNQETQYF

J gene: TRBJ2-5
D gene: NA
clone size: NA
V gene: TRBV5-1
CDR3 DNA: TGCGCCAGCAGCTCGGCCGGGAGCCAAGAGACCCAGTACTTC
CDR3 protein: CASSSAGSQETQYF

J gene: TRBJ1-1
D gene: NA
clone size: NA
V gene: TRBV7-2
CDR3 DNA: TGTGCCAGCAGCCCTGGGCAGAACACTGAAGCTTTCTTT
CDR3 protein: CASSPGQNTEAFF